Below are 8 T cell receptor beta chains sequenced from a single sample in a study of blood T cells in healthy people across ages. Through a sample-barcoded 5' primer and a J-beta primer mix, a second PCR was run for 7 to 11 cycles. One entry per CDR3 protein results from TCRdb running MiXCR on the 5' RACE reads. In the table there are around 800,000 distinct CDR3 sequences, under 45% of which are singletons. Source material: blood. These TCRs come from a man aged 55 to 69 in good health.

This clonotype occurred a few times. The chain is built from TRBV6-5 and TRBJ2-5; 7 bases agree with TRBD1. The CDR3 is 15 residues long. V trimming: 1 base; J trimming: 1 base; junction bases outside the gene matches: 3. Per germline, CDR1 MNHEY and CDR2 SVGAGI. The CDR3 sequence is CASSYWQGVQETQYF. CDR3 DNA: TGTGCCAGCAGTTACTGGCAGGGGGTCCAAGAGACCCAGTACTTC.

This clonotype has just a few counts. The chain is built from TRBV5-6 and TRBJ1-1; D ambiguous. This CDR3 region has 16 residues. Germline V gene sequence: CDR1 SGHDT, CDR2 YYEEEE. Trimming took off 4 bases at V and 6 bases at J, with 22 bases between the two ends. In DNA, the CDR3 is TGTGCCAGCAGCCGTGCAGGTCTGAGACTCGGGCCTGAAGCTTTCTTT. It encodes CASSRAGLRLGPEAFF.

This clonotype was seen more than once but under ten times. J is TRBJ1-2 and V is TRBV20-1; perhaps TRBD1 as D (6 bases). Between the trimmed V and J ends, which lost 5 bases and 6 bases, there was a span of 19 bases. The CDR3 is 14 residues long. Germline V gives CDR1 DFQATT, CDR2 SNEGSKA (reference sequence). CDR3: CSAPTGLYVHGYTF. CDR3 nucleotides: TGCAGTGCTCCGACAGGCTTGTACGTTCATGGCTACACCTTC.

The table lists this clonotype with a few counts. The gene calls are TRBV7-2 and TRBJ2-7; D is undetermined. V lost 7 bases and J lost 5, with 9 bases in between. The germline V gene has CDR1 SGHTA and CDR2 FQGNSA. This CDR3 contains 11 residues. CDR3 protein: CASTLDHEQYF. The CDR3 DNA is TGTGCCAGCACCCTCGATCACGAGCAGTACTTC.

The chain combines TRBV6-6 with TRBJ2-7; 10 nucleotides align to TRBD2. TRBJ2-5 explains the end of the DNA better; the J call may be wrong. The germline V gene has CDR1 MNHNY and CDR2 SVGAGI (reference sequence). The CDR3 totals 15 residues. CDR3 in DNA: TGTGCCAGCAGATCCAGCGGGGGGGCCTATGAGACCCAGTACTTC. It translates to CASRSSGGAYETQYF.

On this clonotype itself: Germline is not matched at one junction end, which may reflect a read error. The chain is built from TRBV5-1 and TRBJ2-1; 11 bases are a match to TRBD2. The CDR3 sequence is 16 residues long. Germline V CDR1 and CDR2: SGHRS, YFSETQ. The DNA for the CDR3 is TGTGCCAGCAGCTTAGCGGCTAGCGGGGGGTACAATGAGCAGTTCTTC. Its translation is CASSLAASGGYNEQFF.

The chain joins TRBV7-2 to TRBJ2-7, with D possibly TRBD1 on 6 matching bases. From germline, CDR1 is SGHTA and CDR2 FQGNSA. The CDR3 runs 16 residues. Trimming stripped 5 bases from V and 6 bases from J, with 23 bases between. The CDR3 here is CASSSRGTPGTPEQYF. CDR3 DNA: TGTGCCAGCAGCAGCCGTGGGACACCTGGTACTCCCGAGCAGTACTTC. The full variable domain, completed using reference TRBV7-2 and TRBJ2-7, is GAGVSQSPSNKVTEKGKDVELRCDPISGHTALYWYRQSLGQGLEFLIYFQGNSAPDKSGLPSDRFSAERTGGSVSTLTIQRTQQEDSAVYLCASSSRGTPGTPEQYFGPGTRLTVT.

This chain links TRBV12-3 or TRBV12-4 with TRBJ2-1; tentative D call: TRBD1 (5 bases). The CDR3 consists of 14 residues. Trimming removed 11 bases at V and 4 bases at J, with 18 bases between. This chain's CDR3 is CAGTATVSYNEQFF. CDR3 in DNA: TGTGCCGGCACGGCGACAGTATCTTACAATGAGCAGTTCTTC.